This T cell receptor (beta chain) was identified during a study of CD8 T cells in Susac syndrome. After extraction with the RNeasy kit, about 0.5 to 1 ug of the RNA was reverse transcribed using random hexamers. Amplification of TCR beta CDR3 by immunoSEQ multiplex PCR spanned 54 Vbeta and 13 Jbeta. One entry per CDR3 protein results from TCRdb running MiXCR on the immunoSEQ multiplex PCR reads. The repertoire consists of 150,000 to 200,000 distinct CDR3 sequences, with about 93% occurring once and the leading ten covering around 0.13%. Sequencing of TCR beta was performed on blood CD8+ and CD4+ T cells. The study used healthy donors as controls matched for age and sex. The sample was CD4+ T cells from PBMCs. The clonotype comes from a human donor in good health.

DNA for the CDR3: TGTGCCAGCAGCCCCCAAGAGTACGAGGGTATCGGCACTGAAGCTTTCTTT. Protein: CASSPQEYEGIGTEAFF. The genes are TRBV11-2 and TRBJ1-1; D gene uncertain. With 5 bases removed from V and 4 bases from J, the gap between germline ends came to 23 bases. The CDR3 is 17 residues long. The germline gives CDR1 SGHAT, CDR2 FQNNGV.